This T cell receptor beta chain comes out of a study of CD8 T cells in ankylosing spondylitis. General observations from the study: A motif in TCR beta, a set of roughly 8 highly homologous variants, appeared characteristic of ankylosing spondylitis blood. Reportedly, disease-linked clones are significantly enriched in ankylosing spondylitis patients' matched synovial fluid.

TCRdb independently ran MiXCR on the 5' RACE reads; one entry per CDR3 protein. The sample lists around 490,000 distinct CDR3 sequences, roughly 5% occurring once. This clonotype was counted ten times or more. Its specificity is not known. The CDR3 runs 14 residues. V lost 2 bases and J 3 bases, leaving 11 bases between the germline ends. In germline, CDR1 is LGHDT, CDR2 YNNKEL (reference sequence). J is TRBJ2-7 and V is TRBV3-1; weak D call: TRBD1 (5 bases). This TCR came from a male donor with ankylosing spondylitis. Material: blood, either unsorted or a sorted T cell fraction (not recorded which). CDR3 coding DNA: TGTGCCAGCAGCCAATCCCGACAGTACTACGAGCAGTACTTC. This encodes CASSQSRQYYEQYF.